Sequencing of this T cell receptor beta chain was carried out in a study of OX40 agonist ivuxolimab in advanced cancers. Study details: The patients got ivuxolimab, which is an agonistic anti-OX40 (CD134) antibody. Earlier anti-PD-1, anti-PD-L1 or anti-CTLA-4 therapy was permitted; less than 50% had received some.

Concerning this clone itself: Its cognate antigen is unknown.

TCRdb's copy holds only in-frame clones and misses some; the assay was immunoSEQ multiplex PCR. The sample shows fewer than 100,000 clones, 80% to 90% of them seen only once. Findings and limits, study-wide: Near-lowest levels of clonal expansion characterized partial responders at 0.1-3.0 mg/kg. Clonal expansion from baseline to week 6 occurred in both CD4+ and CD8+ T cells.

The starting material was CD4+ or CD8+ T cells sorted from blood, obtained in a trial of the OX40 agonist ivuxolimab. This TCR was recovered from an adult with an advanced solid tumor such as melanoma, head and neck, liver or kidney cancer.

The DNA for the CDR3 is TGTGCCAGCAGTTGGGGTATGAACACTGAAGCTTTCTTT. It codes for CASSWGMNTEAFF. The V call is TRBV6-1, the J call TRBJ1-1; D unresolved. V was cut by 5 bases and J by 0 bases, with 7 bases left in between. Germline loops: CDR1 MNHNS, CDR2 SASEGT. CDR3 length: 13 residues.